This is a list of T cell receptor beta chains from one sample in a study of blood T cell repertoires in COVID-19. Generated by immunoSEQ multiplex PCR, the TCRdb table keeps only in-frame clones and is missing some. In the table there are approximately 230,000 clones, 88% of which are singletons. The material sequenced was peripheral blood. These TCRs come from a man older than 75 with acute or convalescent COVID-19. Each CDR3 is given with its conserved first and last residue. Each record gives: J gene, clone size, D gene, V gene, CDR3 DNA, CDR3 protein. D genes are given only for firm matches. Size tells how often a clone was seen (once, few, many) or the class of an expanded clone, and some rows leave it out.

j_gene: TRBJ1-5; abundance: .; d_gene: .; v_gene: TRBV28; CDR3nt: TGTGCCAGCAGCCCAACCGGTCAGCCCCAGCATTTT; CDR3aa: CASSPTGQPQHF
j_gene: TRBJ2-1; abundance: .; d_gene: .; v_gene: TRBV28; CDR3nt: TGTGCCAGCAGTCTACCGGTCCCGAATGAGCAGTTCTTC; CDR3aa: CASSLPVPNEQFF
j_gene: TRBJ2-1; abundance: once; d_gene: .; v_gene: TRBV3-1/TRBV3-2; CDR3nt: TGTGCCAGCAGCCAAGGGGTGCGGAGCTCCTACAATGAGCAGTTCTTC; CDR3aa: CASSQGVRSSYNEQFF
j_gene: TRBJ1-5; abundance: .; d_gene: TRBD1; v_gene: TRBV19; CDR3nt: TGTGCCAGTAGTATAGCCCTCCGACAGGGTAGCAATCAGCCCCAGCATTTT; CDR3aa: CASSIALRQGSNQPQHF
j_gene: TRBJ2-3; abundance: once; d_gene: TRBD2; v_gene: TRBV7-2; CDR3nt: TGTGCCAGCAGCTTAGGGACTAGCGGAGGCACGCAGTATTTT; CDR3aa: CASSLGTSGGTQYF
j_gene: TRBJ2-2; abundance: .; d_gene: .; v_gene: TRBV4-1; CDR3nt: TGCGCCAGCAGCCAAGACAGGGTACCCGGGGAGCTGTTTTTT; CDR3aa: CASSQDRVPGELFF
j_gene: TRBJ2-7; abundance: .; d_gene: TRBD1; v_gene: TRBV28; CDR3nt: TGTGCCAGCAGCCTCGGACAGGGGAAGGAGCAGTACTTC; CDR3aa: CASSLGQGKEQYF
j_gene: TRBJ1-5; abundance: .; d_gene: .; v_gene: TRBV4-2; CDR3nt: TGTGCCAGCAGCCAAGCGGTAGGGGAAGTCAATCAGCCCCAGCATTTT; CDR3aa: CASSQAVGEVNQPQHF
j_gene: TRBJ2-5; abundance: .; d_gene: TRBD1; v_gene: TRBV7-2; CDR3nt: TGTGCCAGCAGCTTCCCAATCAATGACAGGGGCAAGACCCAGTACTTC; CDR3aa: CASSFPINDRGKTQYF
j_gene: TRBJ1-6; abundance: .; d_gene: .; v_gene: TRBV18; CDR3nt: TGTGCCAGCTCACCACGGTCAGGCATAGGCTCCTATAATTCACCCCTCCACTTT; CDR3aa: CASSPRSGIGSYNSPLHF
j_gene: TRBJ1-6; abundance: .; d_gene: TRBD1; v_gene: TRBV19; CDR3nt: TGTGCCAGCCGAGTACAGGGGTCACCCCTCCACTTT; CDR3aa: CASRVQGSPLHF
j_gene: TRBJ1-1; abundance: once; d_gene: .; v_gene: TRBV6-5; CDR3nt: TGTGCCAGTAGCCCCCGGGGGGACACTGAAGCTTTCTTT; CDR3aa: CASSPRGDTEAFF
j_gene: TRBJ2-7; abundance: .; d_gene: .; v_gene: TRBV24-1; CDR3nt: TGTGCCACCAGTGATTCCAACTACGAGCAGTACTTC; CDR3aa: CATSDSNYEQYF
j_gene: TRBJ1-1; abundance: .; d_gene: TRBD1; v_gene: TRBV7-9; CDR3nt: TGTGCCAGCAGGTCCTTGGGACAGCTAAACACTGAAGCTTTCTTT; CDR3aa: CASRSLGQLNTEAFF
j_gene: TRBJ1-1; abundance: .; d_gene: .; v_gene: TRBV27; CDR3nt: TGTGCCAGCAGTTTATTGGGGGGGCGGACTGAAGCTTTCTTT; CDR3aa: CASSLLGGRTEAFF
j_gene: TRBJ2-1; abundance: .; d_gene: TRBD2; v_gene: TRBV6-2/TRBV6-3; CDR3nt: TGTGCCAGCAGTCCGACTAGCGGGAGGTCCAATGAGCAGTTCTTC; CDR3aa: CASSPTSGRSNEQFF
j_gene: TRBJ2-1; abundance: .; d_gene: .; v_gene: TRBV11-2; CDR3nt: TGTGCCAGCAGCTTAGCACCACCGGACAGCACTTTCTTC; CDR3aa: CASSLAPPDSTFF
j_gene: TRBJ1-2; abundance: .; d_gene: .; v_gene: TRBV7-9; CDR3nt: TGTGCCAGCAGCTTTATCCCAGGGTACGGTGGCTACACCTTC; CDR3aa: CASSFIPGYGGYTF
j_gene: TRBJ1-2; abundance: .; d_gene: .; v_gene: TRBV5-1; CDR3nt: TGCGCCAGCAGCCCCAGGACAGATATAGATGGCTACACCTTC; CDR3aa: CASSPRTDIDGYTF
j_gene: TRBJ1-4; abundance: .; d_gene: TRBD1; v_gene: TRBV19; CDR3nt: TGTGCCAGTAGCCCCCATGGGACAGGGAATGAAAAACTGTTTTTT; CDR3aa: CASSPHGTGNEKLFF
j_gene: TRBJ2-2; abundance: .; d_gene: .; v_gene: TRBV9; CDR3nt: TGTGCCAGCAGCGTAACCCGGGACATGAACACCGGGGAGCTGTTTTTT; CDR3aa: CASSVTRDMNTGELFF
j_gene: TRBJ1-4; abundance: .; d_gene: .; v_gene: TRBV14; CDR3nt: TGTGCCAGCAGTCCACCTCCTTTAGGGAGGATTCGGGAAAAACTGTTTTTT; CDR3aa: CASSPPPLGRIREKLFF
j_gene: TRBJ1-4; abundance: .; d_gene: .; v_gene: TRBV7-9; CDR3nt: TGTGCCAGCAGCTTAGCTCGGGGGGCAACTAATGAAAAACTGTTTTTT; CDR3aa: CASSLARGATNEKLFF
j_gene: TRBJ1-6; abundance: .; d_gene: .; v_gene: TRBV19; CDR3nt: TGTGCCAGTAGTCCCGGGACTCCTTTGCCCCTCCACTTT; CDR3aa: CASSPGTPLPLHF
j_gene: TRBJ1-1; abundance: .; d_gene: TRBD1; v_gene: TRBV6-5; CDR3nt: TGTGCCACGAGTCGAGGGGGCTTGGGCACTGAAGCTTTCTTT; CDR3aa: CATSRGGLGTEAFF
j_gene: TRBJ1-6; abundance: .; d_gene: TRBD1; v_gene: TRBV12-3/TRBV12-4; CDR3nt: TGTGCCGTCTCGACAGGGGGGTTTTCACCCCTCCACTTT; CDR3aa: CAVSTGGFSPLHF
j_gene: TRBJ2-3; abundance: few; d_gene: TRBD2; v_gene: TRBV6-2/TRBV6-3; CDR3nt: TGTGCCAGCAGTCTAGCGGGGAACACAGATACGCAGTATTTT; CDR3aa: CASSLAGNTDTQYF
j_gene: TRBJ2-3; abundance: .; d_gene: TRBD2; v_gene: TRBV4-3; CDR3nt: TGCGCCAGCAGCCGTAGCGGGGGGCCAGTCGATACGCAGTATTTT; CDR3aa: CASSRSGGPVDTQYF
j_gene: TRBJ2-3; abundance: .; d_gene: TRBD2; v_gene: TRBV7-3; CDR3nt: TGTGCCAGCAGCATGAGCGGGGCGAGAGATACGCAGTATTTT; CDR3aa: CASSMSGARDTQYF
j_gene: TRBJ1-6; abundance: .; d_gene: .; v_gene: TRBV6-5; CDR3nt: TGTGCCAGCAGTTCTGGCGGCTCGTTGAGGAATTCACCCCTCCACTTT; CDR3aa: CASSSGGSLRNSPLHF
j_gene: TRBJ2-7; abundance: .; d_gene: TRBD1; v_gene: TRBV7-2; CDR3nt: TGTGCCAGCAGCCAAAGACCTTCCGGGACAGGGACCCACGAGCAGTACTTC; CDR3aa: CASSQRPSGTGTHEQYF